The rows below give T cell receptor beta chains drawn from one sample of a study of CD8 T cells in ankylosing spondylitis. MiXCR was run by TCRdb on the 5' RACE reads, yielding one entry per CDR3 protein. The sample lists roughly 470,000 distinct CDR3 sequences, 25% to 30% occurring once. Source material: blood, either unsorted or a sorted T cell fraction (not recorded which). All receptors come from a male donor with ankylosing spondylitis. Each CDR3 is given without its conserved first and last residue.

v_call: TRBV20-1
j_call: TRBJ1-2
cdr3_aa: SAFDRGYGYT

v_call: TRBV12-3/TRBV12-4
j_call: TRBJ1-2
cdr3_aa: ASSFELRYGYT

v_call: TRBV7-8
j_call: TRBJ2-4
cdr3_aa: ASSSGLANIQY

v_call: TRBV3-1
j_call: TRBJ1-6
cdr3_aa: ASSQLSGAANSPLH

v_call: TRBV28
j_call: TRBJ2-1
cdr3_aa: ASSSPGGAGNEQF

v_call: TRBV7-2
j_call: TRBJ2-5
cdr3_aa: ASSTAGTQY

v_call: TRBV9
j_call: TRBJ2-5
cdr3_aa: ASTTGTYQETQY

v_call: TRBV7-2
j_call: TRBJ2-3
cdr3_aa: ASSLAYTDTQY

v_call: TRBV11-2
j_call: TRBJ1-3
cdr3_aa: ASSLLTGTVSGNTIY

v_call: TRBV5-1
j_call: TRBJ2-3
cdr3_aa: ASSSRDGTDTQY

v_call: TRBV5-1
j_call: TRBJ2-2
cdr3_aa: ASSTETGELF

v_call: TRBV20-1
j_call: TRBJ2-2
cdr3_aa: SARERGTGELF

v_call: TRBV3-1
j_call: TRBJ2-7
cdr3_aa: ASSTPGRQQY

v_call: TRBV7-2
j_call: TRBJ1-1
cdr3_aa: ASSPGGGYTEAF

v_call: TRBV12-3/TRBV12-4
j_call: TRBJ2-1
cdr3_aa: ASSLVAYNEQF

v_call: TRBV29-1
j_call: TRBJ1-4
cdr3_aa: SAGLRNEKLF

v_call: TRBV7-2
j_call: TRBJ2-7
cdr3_aa: ASSSYGTKAYEQY